These T cell receptor beta chains were read from a single sample in a study of T cell responses to AZD1222 COVID-19 vaccine. Assay used: immunoSEQ multiplex PCR; TCRdb lists only in-frame clones, some missing. The top ten clones hold roughly 1% of a sample with approximately 200,000 clones, around 93% of them seen once. The starting material was peripheral blood, obtained 28 days after the second AZD1222 dose. The source of these receptors is an adult who received the AZD1222 COVID-19 vaccine. CDR3s include the opening cysteine and the closing phenylalanine or tryptophan. The D gene is left open where the match is weak. A row's size may be missing; if present it is once, few, many or a size class.

v_gene	len	d_gene	abundance	j_gene	CDR3nt	CDR3aa
TRBV5-1	15	-	-	TRBJ1-5	TGCGCCCCTGGGTTAGGTGGGTATAGCAATCAGCCCCAGCATTTT	CAPGLGGYSNQPQHF
TRBV4-1	16	-	-	TRBJ1-2	TGCGCCAGCAGCCAAGTCAAAAGGGGAGCGCACTATGGCTACACCTTC	CASSQVKRGAHYGYTF
TRBV18	14	-	-	TRBJ1-1	TGTGCCAGCTCACCAGGGCCTCAGAACACTGAAGCTTTCTTT	CASSPGPQNTEAFF
TRBV4-3	15	-	-	TRBJ1-5	TGCGCCAGCAGCAAACTCTGGGCAGGCAATCAGCCCCAGCATTTT	CASSKLWAGNQPQHF
TRBV7-6	14	-	once	TRBJ2-2	TGTGCCAGCAACTCCTGGTCCGACACCGGGGAGCTGTTTTTT	CASNSWSDTGELFF
TRBV19	15	TRBD2	-	TRBJ2-3	TGTGCCAGTAGTCCCGGGACTAGCGGCACAGATACGCAGTATTTT	CASSPGTSGTDTQYF
TRBV6-4	13	TRBD1	-	TRBJ1-4	TGTGCCATCGCGGACAGGGGTAATGAAAAACTGTTTTTT	CAIADRGNEKLFF
TRBV9	15	-	-	TRBJ2-7	TGTGCCAGCAGCGTTCTTTCGGGGTTTATCTACGAGCAGTACTTC	CASSVLSGFIYEQYF
TRBV9	16	-	few	TRBJ1-2	TGTGCCAGCAGCGTAGACCTACATCAACCTAACTATGGCTACACCTTC	CASSVDLHQPNYGYTF
TRBV6-2/TRBV6-3	15	-	once	TRBJ1-1	TGTGCCAGCAGTTACTCTGAGGCACCCCCTACTGAAGCTTTCTTT	CASSYSEAPPTEAFF
TRBV14	17	TRBD2	-	TRBJ2-1	TGTGCCAGCAGCTCCCGAACACTAGCGGGGGGGCCGGGTGAGCAGTTCTTC	CASSSRTLAGGPGEQFF
TRBV5-1	15	TRBD1	-	TRBJ2-6	TGCGCCAGCAGCGTACAGGGGTCTGGGGCCAACGTCCTGACTTTC	CASSVQGSGANVLTF
TRBV9	15	-	-	TRBJ2-3	TGTGCCAGCAGCGTAGAGGGGGGACGCACAGATACGCAGTATTTT	CASSVEGGRTDTQYF
TRBV24-1	18	-	-	TRBJ2-5	TGTGCCACCAGTGATTTCCCGACCAACTTCTTGACAGGCGAGACCCAGTACTTC	CATSDFPTNFLTGETQYF
TRBV5-1	17	TRBD1	-	TRBJ1-5	TGCGCCAGCAGCTTGGGTTCCGGGACAGGGGTCTTTCAGCCCCAGCATTTT	CASSLGSGTGVFQPQHF
TRBV5-1	16	-	-	TRBJ1-4	TGCGCCAGCAGCTTGACTCAGGGCTGGACTAATGAAAAACTGTTTTTT	CASSLTQGWTNEKLFF
TRBV5-1	15	-	-	TRBJ2-4	TGCGCCAGCAGCTTGGAGTCAGGGAAGGGTAGCATTCAGTACTTC	CASSLESGKGSIQYF
TRBV7-3	13	-	-	TRBJ1-2	TGTGCCAGCAGCCTCGGACAGATCTATGGCTACACCTTC	CASSLGQIYGYTF
TRBV9	16	-	-	TRBJ1-1	TGTGCCAGCAGCGTAGTGCAAGGACCAATGAACACTGAAGCTTTCTTT	CASSVVQGPMNTEAFF
TRBV10-1	18	TRBD1	-	TRBJ2-3	TGCGCCAGCAGTGAGTCGACGGGACAGGGCTTTTTGGGAGATACGCAGTATTTT	CASSESTGQGFLGDTQYF
TRBV6-5	13	-	-	TRBJ2-5	TGTGCCAGCAGTTTCAGGATCCGGGAGACCCAGTACTTC	CASSFRIRETQYF
TRBV6-6	15	-	-	TRBJ1-6	TGTGCCAGCACCTCCACCGGCATCTATAATTCACCCCTCCACTTT	CASTSTGIYNSPLHF
TRBV29-1	13	TRBD1	-	TRBJ1-2	TGCAGCGTGTTACCGGGACAGGGGGAAGGCTACACCTTC	CSVLPGQGEGYTF
TRBV28	14	-	-	TRBJ2-7	TGTGCCAGCACCACCCGAGGTCTGACCTACGAGCAGTACTTC	CASTTRGLTYEQYF
TRBV12-3/TRBV12-4	12	-	once	TRBJ1-5	TGTGCCAGCAGTTTAGGCGGGCAGCCCCAGCATTTT	CASSLGGQPQHF
TRBV5-6	16	TRBD2	-	TRBJ2-3	TGTGCCAGCAGCTTCGGGGGACTAGCGGGGGCAGATACGCAGTATTTT	CASSFGGLAGADTQYF
TRBV6-1	15	-	-	TRBJ1-3	TGTGCCAGCAGTGAAGCTGGGGGCTCTGGAAACACCATATATTTT	CASSEAGGSGNTIYF
TRBV11-2	12	TRBD1	-	TRBJ2-7	TGTGCCAGCAGCTCACAGGGGTACGAGCAGTACTTC	CASSSQGYEQYF
TRBV4-3	15	-	-	TRBJ1-6	TGCGCCAGCTCCCGCACGGACAGCCTTAATTCACCCCTCCACTTT	CASSRTDSLNSPLHF
TRBV6-5	15	-	-	TRBJ1-5	TGTGCCAGCAGCCCAGACCCATATAGCAATCAGCCCCAGCATTTT	CASSPDPYSNQPQHF
TRBV4-1	14	-	-	TRBJ2-2	TGCGCCAGCAGTAATACAGGGAGGGCCGGGGAGCTGTTTTTT	CASSNTGRAGELFF
TRBV5-5	13	-	-	TRBJ2-1	TGTGCCAGCAGCTTCCATCCGACAGCTGAGCAGTTCTTC	CASSFHPTAEQFF
TRBV2	14	TRBD1	-	TRBJ1-5	TGTGCCAGCAGCGCAGGGGGCGCCAATCAGCCCCAGCATTTT	CASSAGGANQPQHF
TRBV11-2	13	-	-	TRBJ1-1	TGTGCCAGCAGCAACAGGCTCGGGACTGAAGCTTTCTTT	CASSNRLGTEAFF
TRBV27	15	-	-	TRBJ2-2	TGTGCCAGCAGCAAGCAGGGGTGGAACACCGGGGAGCTGTTTTTT	CASSKQGWNTGELFF